The clone carrying this TCR beta chain was seen ten or more times. Its antigen is not known. The entry originates in a study of T-cell memory formation after mild COVID-19. Across the whole study: Clusters were largely donor specific. Study-wide results and limits: Detection of some responders pre-infection suggested pre-existing cross-reactive memory T cells participated. Day 15 to 85 contractors were CD4/CD8 balanced; later expanders leaned CD4+.

Germline values: CDR1 SEHNR, CDR2 FQNEAQ (reference sequence). V was pared by 5 bases and J by 5 bases, with 16 bases between. CDR3 length: 14 residues. From the 5' RACE reads, TCRdb called clonotypes with MiXCR, one entry per CDR3 protein. This sample carries about 560,000 distinct CDR3 sequences, about 20% of them seen once, and the ten largest clones take 7.5% to 9.5%. The sample was PBMCs or a T cell subset sorted from them (not recorded which). The rearrangement uses TRBV7-9 and TRBJ2-7, with D unclear. This TCR was sampled from an adult woman who had mild COVID-19 (a few samples of this study predate the infection). Cell type and time point are not known. CDR3 residues: CASSPQFNPHEQYF. The CDR3 bases are TGTGCCAGCAGCCCCCAGTTCAATCCCCACGAGCAGTACTTC.